This T cell receptor beta chain is drawn from a study of blood T cells in healthy people across ages. Study summary: Researchers report that template switching captured about one barcoded beta molecule per two T cells. Study-wide results and limits: The authors considered diversity estimates from one million T cells to be underestimates. There was no known CMV status for donors, so expanded clonotype changes were possibly confounded.

Of note for this clonotype: No antigen is known for it.

Then a second PCR, running about 6 to 11 cycles, was carried out with a sample-barcoded 5' primer and a J-beta primer mix. TCRdb reanalysed the 5' RACE reads using MiXCR and keeps one entry per CDR3 protein. Of around 690,000 distinct CDR3 sequences detected, roughly 58% appear once; the ten largest clones hold approximately 37%. The CDR3 is made up of 14 amino acids. V lost 1 base and J lost 3, with 9 bases in between. CDR1 KGHSH and CDR2 LQKENI come from the germline V gene. The clonotype originates from a man between 60 and 75 years old in good health. This sequence joins TRBV18 and TRBJ2-5, with a tentative D call TRBD1 (6 bases). Specimen: blood. This chain's CDR3 is CASSPRTEEETQYF. The CDR3 bases are TGTGCCAGCTCACCACGGACAGAGGAAGAGACCCAGTACTTC.